This TCR beta chain was identified in a study of CD8+ T cells in alopecia areata. General study results and limits: Since there was just one nonresponder, nobody can yet say how baseline CD8+ expansion ties to response.

As to this clone: Its antigen is as yet unknown.

Isolated RNA was reverse transcribed into cDNA used as the sequencing template. Clones were read by immunoSEQ multiplex PCR, and TCRdb kept only the in-frame ones, dropping some. The top ten hold approximately 12% of the sample, which has roughly 100,000 clones, 85% to 90% seen once. The CDR3 extends over 16 amino acids. The germline V gene encodes CDR1 SGHRS and CDR2 YFSETQ. V was cut by 0 bases and J by 5 bases, with 18 bases left in between. Treatment in this sample: oral pan-JAK inhibitor, 5-10 mg twice daily. The material was CD8+ T cells sorted from blood, obtained at approximately week 30, from a patient treated with tofacitinib. The source of this sequence is a human donor with alopecia areata. This sequence joins TRBV5-1 and TRBJ2-7, with a possible D match to TRBD2 (5 bases). CDR3 coding DNA: TGCGCCAGCAGCTTGGCCGAATGGGAGTTGATCGACGAGCAGTACTTC. Its protein product is CASSLAEWELIDEQYF.